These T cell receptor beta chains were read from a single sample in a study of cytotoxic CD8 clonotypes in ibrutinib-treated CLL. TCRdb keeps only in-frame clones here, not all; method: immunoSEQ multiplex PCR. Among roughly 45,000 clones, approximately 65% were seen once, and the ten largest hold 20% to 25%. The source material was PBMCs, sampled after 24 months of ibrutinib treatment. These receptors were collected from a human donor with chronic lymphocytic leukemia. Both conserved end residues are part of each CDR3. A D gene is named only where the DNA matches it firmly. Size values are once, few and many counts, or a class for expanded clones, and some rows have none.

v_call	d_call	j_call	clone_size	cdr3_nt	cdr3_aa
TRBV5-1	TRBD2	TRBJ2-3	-	TGCGCCAGCAGCTTGGTGCTAGCGGGGGTAGCAGATACGCAGTATTTT	CASSLVLAGVADTQYF
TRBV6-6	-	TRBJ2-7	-	TGTGCCACCAAGCTGGACAGAACTCTTGACGAGCAGTACTTC	CATKLDRTLDEQYF
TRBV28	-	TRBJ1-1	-	TGTGCCAGCATCGCGGGTCAGGGCACTGAAGCTTTCTTT	CASIAGQGTEAFF
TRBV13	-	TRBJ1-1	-	TGTGCCAGCAGCTTATTGGGAAACACTGAAGCTTTCTTT	CASSLLGNTEAFF
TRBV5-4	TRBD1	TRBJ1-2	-	TGTGCCAGCAGCTTGGCCCGGGACAGGGTCGCTTACACCTTC	CASSLARDRVAYTF
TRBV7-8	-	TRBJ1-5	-	TGTGCCAGCAGCTCCAATCCCAATCAGCCCCAGCATTTT	CASSSNPNQPQHF
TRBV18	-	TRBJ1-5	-	TGTGCCAGCTCACCAGGGGAGATCAATCAGCCCCAGCATTTT	CASSPGEINQPQHF
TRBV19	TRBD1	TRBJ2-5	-	TGTGCCAGTACTTCGACAGGGGTCTCCCAAGAGACCCAGTACTTC	CASTSTGVSQETQYF
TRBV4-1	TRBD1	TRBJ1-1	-	TGCGCCAGCAGAAAAGGCCCGGACAGGGGGGACACTGAAGCTTTCTTT	CASRKGPDRGDTEAFF
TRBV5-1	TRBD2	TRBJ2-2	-	TGCGCCAGCAGCTCCGCGGGGGGGCAAGTCGGCACCGGGGAGCTGTTTTTT	CASSSAGGQVGTGELFF
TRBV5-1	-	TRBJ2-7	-	TGCGCCAGCAGCTTGTCACCGTGGGACCGAGCCTACGAGCAGTACTTC	CASSLSPWDRAYEQYF
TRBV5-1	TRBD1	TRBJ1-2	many	TGCGCCAGCAGCCCGACGACAGGGTGGGATGGCTACACCTTC	CASSPTTGWDGYTF
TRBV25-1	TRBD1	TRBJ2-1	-	TGTGCCAGCAGTGCCTCCGGGACAGGGACCTACAATGAGCAGTTCTTC	CASSASGTGTYNEQFF
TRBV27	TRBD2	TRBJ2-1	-	TGTGCCAGCCCCCCTACCGGACTAGCGGGAGTAGGGTACAATGAGCAGTTCTTC	CASPPTGLAGVGYNEQFF
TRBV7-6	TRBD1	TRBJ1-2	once	TGTGCCAGCAGCACTTTAGACAGGGCTTACTATGGCTACACCTTC	CASSTLDRAYYGYTF
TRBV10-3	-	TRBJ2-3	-	TGTGCCATCAGTGAGACTAGCACCGTTACAGATACGCAGTATTTT	CAISETSTVTDTQYF
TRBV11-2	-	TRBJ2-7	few	TGTGCCAGCAGCTCCCCAGGGGTTCCGTACGAGCAGTACTTC	CASSSPGVPYEQYF
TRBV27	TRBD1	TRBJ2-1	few	TGTGCCAGCAGTATAGACAGGGGAAAGTACAATGAGCAGTTCTTC	CASSIDRGKYNEQFF
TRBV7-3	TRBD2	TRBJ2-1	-	TGTGCCAGCAGCCGCCAGGTAGCGGGAGGGATCGATGAGCAGTTCTTC	CASSRQVAGGIDEQFF
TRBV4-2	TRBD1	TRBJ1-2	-	TGTGCCAGCAGCGATATGACAGGGGCAGACTATGGCTACACCTTC	CASSDMTGADYGYTF
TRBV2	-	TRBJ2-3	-	TGTGCCAGCAGTCTAACAGACGGGAAGTACACAGATACGCAGTATTTT	CASSLTDGKYTDTQYF
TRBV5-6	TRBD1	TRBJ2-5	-	TGTGCCAGCAGCGTGACAGGGGTTCCAGAGACCCAGTACTTC	CASSVTGVPETQYF
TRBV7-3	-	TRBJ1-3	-	TGTGCCAGCAGCAGGGACCGCTCTGGAAACACCATATATTTT	CASSRDRSGNTIYF
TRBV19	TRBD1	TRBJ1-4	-	TGTGCCAGTAGTAATCAGGGGGGAGGCCTTAATGAAAAACTGTTTTTT	CASSNQGGGLNEKLFF
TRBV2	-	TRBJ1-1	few	TGTGCCAGCAGCAACAGAGGGGAACGGACTGAAGCTTTCTTT	CASSNRGERTEAFF
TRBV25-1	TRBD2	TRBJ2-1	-	TGTGCCAGCAGTGGCGGACTAGCGGGGGGGCTAGGCAATGAGCAGTTCTTC	CASSGGLAGGLGNEQFF
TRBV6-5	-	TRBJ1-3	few	TGTGCCAGCAGTTACTCATTGGGGGTTGGTGGAAACACCATATATTTT	CASSYSLGVGGNTIYF
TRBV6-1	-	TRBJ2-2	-	TGTGCCAGCAGTGATACGGGATTAGCCAACGGGGAGCTGTTTTTT	CASSDTGLANGELFF
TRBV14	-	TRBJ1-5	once	TGTGCCAGCAGCCTTACCGGGACTGGGACTGGGCCCCAGCATTTT	CASSLTGTGTGPQHF
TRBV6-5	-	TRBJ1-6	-	TGTGCCAGCAGTTACTCCCCAGGGGACAATTCACCCCTCCACTTT	CASSYSPGDNSPLHF
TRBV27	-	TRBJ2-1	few	TGTGCCAGCACATCCAGGGAAGTTTACAATGAGCAGTTCTTC	CASTSREVYNEQFF
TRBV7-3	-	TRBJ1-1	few	TGTGCCAGCACCCTAGGGACTGGCACTGAAGCTTTCTTT	CASTLGTGTEAFF
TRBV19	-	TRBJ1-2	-	TGTGCCAGTAGTCAGGACAGTCTGGGCTATGGCTACACCTTC	CASSQDSLGYGYTF
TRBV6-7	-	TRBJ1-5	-	TGTGCCAGCAGTTCATCCGGGAAGAAGGGCAATCAGCCCCAGCATTTT	CASSSSGKKGNQPQHF
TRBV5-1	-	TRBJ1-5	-	TGCGCCAGCAGCTTAGACGGGGCGGGGGATCAGCCCCAGCATTTT	CASSLDGAGDQPQHF
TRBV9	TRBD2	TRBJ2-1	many	TGTGCCAGCAGCGTAGCTAGCGGGTTCTACAATGAGCAGTTCTTC	CASSVASGFYNEQFF
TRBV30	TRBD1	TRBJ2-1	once	TGTGCCTGGAGTAAAAAGACAGGGACCTACAATGAGCAGTTCTTC	CAWSKKTGTYNEQFF
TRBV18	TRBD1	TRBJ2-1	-	TGTGCCAGCTCACCACGGGGACAGGGTATCAATGAGCAGTTCTTC	CASSPRGQGINEQFF
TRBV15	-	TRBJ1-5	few	TGTGCCACCAGCAGGGGCCTAGGCAATCAGCCCCAGCATTTT	CATSRGLGNQPQHF
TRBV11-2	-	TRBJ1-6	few	TGTGCCAGCAGCCCGGGACCGACTGGGAATTCACCCCTCCACTTT	CASSPGPTGNSPLHF
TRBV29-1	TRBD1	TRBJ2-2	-	TGCAGCGTTGAAGCGACGGACAGGGGGCCTACCACCGGGGAGCTGTTTTTT	CSVEATDRGPTTGELFF
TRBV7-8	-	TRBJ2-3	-	TGTGCCAGCAGCTTAGCGCGGCTGACGACAGATACGCAGTATTTT	CASSLARLTTDTQYF
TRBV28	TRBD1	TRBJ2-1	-	TGTGCCAGCAGTTGGACAGGGCGGCGGTGGGGGACGAATGAGCAGTTCTTC	CASSWTGRRWGTNEQFF
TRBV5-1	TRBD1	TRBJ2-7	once	TGCGCCAGCAGCCTAGACAGGGGTTACGAGCAGTACTTC	CASSLDRGYEQYF
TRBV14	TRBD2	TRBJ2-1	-	TGTGCCAGCAGCCGGGTAGCGGGGGGTCCCGGGCAGTTCTTC	CASSRVAGGPGQFF
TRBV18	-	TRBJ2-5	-	TGTGCCAGCTCACCCCTAGGCCAAGAGACCCAGTACTTC	CASSPLGQETQYF
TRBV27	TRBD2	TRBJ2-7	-	TGTGCCAGCAGTTTATTCCCGGGAGGTGCCGGCGAGCAGTACTTC	CASSLFPGGAGEQYF
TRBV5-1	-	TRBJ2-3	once	TGCGCCAGCAGCTTGGTTGGAATCACAGATACGCAGTATTTT	CASSLVGITDTQYF
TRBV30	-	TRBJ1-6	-	TGTGCCTGGAGTGTAGCCCAGAGCTCCTATAATTCACCCCTCCACTTT	CAWSVAQSSYNSPLHF
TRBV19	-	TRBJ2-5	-	TGTGCCAGTAGTTCGGATCGCCGGGGGCCTCGAGAGACCCAGTACTTC	CASSSDRRGPRETQYF
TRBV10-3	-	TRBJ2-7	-	TGTGCCATCAGTGAGTCTGAGTGGGGCTCCTACGAGCAGTACTTC	CAISESEWGSYEQYF
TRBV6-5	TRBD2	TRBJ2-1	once	TGTGCCAGCAGTTACGTCCGGGGGGGGAATGAGCAGTTCTTC	CASSYVRGGNEQFF
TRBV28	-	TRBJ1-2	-	TGTGCCAGCAGCAAAGGACGGTTCTATGGCTACACCTTC	CASSKGRFYGYTF
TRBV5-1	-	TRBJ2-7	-	TGCGCCAGCAGCTTGGGCCCCGGACCCACCTACGAGCAGTACTTC	CASSLGPGPTYEQYF
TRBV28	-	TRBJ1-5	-	TGTGCCAGCAGCGCCTTAGGAGGGTACAATCAGCCCCAGCATTTT	CASSALGGYNQPQHF
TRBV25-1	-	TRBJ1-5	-	TGTGCCAGCAGTGAGATTGGTAGGGATCCCCAGCATTTT	CASSEIGRDPQHF
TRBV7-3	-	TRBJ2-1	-	TGTGCCAGCAGCTTAAAAAGGGCCTACAATGAGCAGTTCTTC	CASSLKRAYNEQFF